This T cell receptor (beta chain) was profiled in a study of shared clonotypes between healthy human individuals. About this clone: Its target is not known. Other nucleotide sequences from this sample produce the same CDR3.

Germline loops: CDR1 MDHEN, CDR2 SYDVKM. Trimming took 2 bases from V and 4 from J, leaving 5 bases between them. The CDR3 has 12 amino acids. Whole-study results and caveats: Approximately 4.5% was the fraction of naive CD4 clonotypes found shared across four donors. Memory subsets had estimated richness that was generally smaller than that of naive subsets.

Authors' analysis steps: There were no quality scores in the junction-only immunoSEQ sequences, so filtering differed. Repertoires were generated with immunoSEQ multiplex PCR, while TCRdb's copy carries only in-frame clones and drops some. The V and J calls and clone size are taken from that table; D and trimming were inferred from the DNA. The sample lists some 580,000 clones, roughly 97% occurring once. This sequence was found in a young woman in good health. What was sequenced was naive CD4+ T cells sorted from blood. Subset denoted: CD45RA+ positively selected. V usage is TRBV28 and J usage is TRBJ1-2; the D gene is possibly TRBD1 (5 bases). CDR3 DNA: TGTGCCAGCAGTTTAAGGGGCTATGGCTACACCTTC. Translating it yields CASSLRGYGYTF.